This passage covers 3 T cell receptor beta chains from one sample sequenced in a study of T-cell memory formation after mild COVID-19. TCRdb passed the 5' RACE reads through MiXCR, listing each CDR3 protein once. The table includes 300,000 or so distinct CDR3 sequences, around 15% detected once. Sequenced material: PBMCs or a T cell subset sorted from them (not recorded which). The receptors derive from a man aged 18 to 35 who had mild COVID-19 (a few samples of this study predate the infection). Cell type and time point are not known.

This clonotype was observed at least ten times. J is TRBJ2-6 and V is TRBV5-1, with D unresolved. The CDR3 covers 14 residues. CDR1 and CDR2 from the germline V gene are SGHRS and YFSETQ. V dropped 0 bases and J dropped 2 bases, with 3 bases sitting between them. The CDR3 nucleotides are TGCGCCAGCAGCTTGGAAGCTGGGGCCAACGTCCTGACTTTC. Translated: CASSLEAGANVLTF. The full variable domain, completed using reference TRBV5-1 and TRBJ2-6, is KAGVTQTPRYLIKTRGQQVTLSCSPISGHRSVSWYQQTPGQGLQFLFEYFSETQRNKGNFPGRFSGRQFSNSRSEMNVSTLELGDSALYLCASSLEAGANVLTFGAGSRLTVL.

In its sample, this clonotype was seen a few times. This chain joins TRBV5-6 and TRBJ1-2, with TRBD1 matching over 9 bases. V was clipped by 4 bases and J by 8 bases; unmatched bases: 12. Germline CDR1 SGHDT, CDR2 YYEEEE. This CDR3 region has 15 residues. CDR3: CASSLPGTGSSGYTF. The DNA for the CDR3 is TGTGCCAGCAGCCTGCCCGGGACAGGGTCTTCGGGCTACACCTTC.

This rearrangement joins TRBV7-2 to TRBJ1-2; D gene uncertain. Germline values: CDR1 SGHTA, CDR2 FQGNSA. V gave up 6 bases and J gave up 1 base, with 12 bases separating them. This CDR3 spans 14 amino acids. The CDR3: CASRPAQVNYGYTF. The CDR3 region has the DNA TGTGCCAGCAGACCCGCCCAGGTTAACTATGGCTACACCTTC.